This TCR beta chain was identified in a study of cytotoxic CD8 clonotypes in ibrutinib-treated CLL (dated by TCRdb to about 2021). With regard to the full study: The cohort included some 14 treatment-naive and ten to twelve relapsed/refractory patients; around 17 were IGHV unmutated. Responses were partial in roughly 24 patients and complete in 2; after median about 70 months follow-up, roughly 15 stayed in remission and roughly twelve progressed. The response samples were drawn at a median of around eleven months into treatment, with a range of about 6 to 36 months. On average, each sample had 255,043 productive templates and approximately 100,000 productive rearrangements. Longitudinal samples were obtainable from about 30% of the roughly 86 participants in the trial. Cryopreserved peripheral blood mononuclear cells were obtained before treatment, at response, and at either sustained remission or disease progression. Patients were still on ibrutinib when every remission and progressive disease sample was collected.

A note on this clone: No antigen is known for it. No much larger clone exists at a distance of one base, and base qualities are not known.

According to the germline V gene, CDR1 reads SGDLS and CDR2 reads YYNGEE. V loses 0 bases of germline sequence and J loses 5 bases, and the interval between the two ends is 14 bases. From the cysteine up to the phenylalanine, the CDR3 has a length of 15 residues. Solely the CDR3 DNA is kept, with 45 bases framed from the first base. The goal of deep resolution MiSeq sequencing was a depth between 1 in 1 million and 1 in 200,000 T cells, and coverage averaged 10x per clonotype. The immunoSEQ hsTCRB Kit was used to generate the TCR beta libraries. Per the source publication's procedure: ImmunoSEQ Data Assistant and ImmunoSEQ Analyzer were used for data analysis, and V, D and J genes were assigned according to IMGT definitions. Clonality, with values ranging from 0 to 1, was calculated as one minus the normalized Shannon entropy of productive rearrangement frequencies. Only overrepresented clonotypes making up at least 0.05% of each patient's repertoire were included in the public clonotype analysis. Some 13 age-matched healthy donor repertoires from immuneACCESS were used as controls for clonality. What TCRdb holds here is the immuneACCESS table cut down to in-frame rearrangements. Part of the clones is not present; checked against another copy, under half of the missing clones reflect an unresolved V gene, and the others are unexplained. V and J calls and clone size are as listed in that table; D and trimming were resolved from the DNA. Recorded for this sample are about 140,000 clones; more than 75% of them occurred a single time. The ten largest clones represent 7.5% to 8% of the sample.

Points the paper makes about the study in general: Public clonotypes were rare and either shrank or stayed stable during treatment, and the rise in clonality at ibrutinib response reflected expansion of private clonotypes. An increase in clonality was observed at ibrutinib response, with clonality remaining stable during sustained remission and falling back toward baseline at progression. Baseline clonality was found to be higher than that of age-matched healthy donors and was strongly correlated with circulating CD8+ T-cell counts. Sampling times were not matched between patients in sustained remission and patients whose disease was progressing, and lymph node repertoires were not examined.

For TCR beta library preparation, about 2 micrograms of genomic DNA was extracted from cryopreserved PBMCs. Longitudinal blood samples from CLL patients on ibrutinib monotherapy were analyzed using high-throughput TCR beta sequencing. The patients took part in an open-label, single-center phase 2 trial of ibrutinib monotherapy. The receptor comes from a human donor with chronic lymphocytic leukemia. The sample consisted of PBMCs, taken after 36 months of ibrutinib treatment. This chain is built from TRBV9 and TRBJ1-1, with the D gene call left open. At the DNA level, the sequence is TGTGCCAGCAGCGTAGTGGCAGGCGGCGGGACTGAAGCTTTCTTT. The encoded protein is CASSVVAGGGTEAFF.